This paragraph reports one T cell receptor beta chain. The cohort comprised adults aged about 18 to 90 years residing in under 30 US areas. Participants' reported clinical history set cohort assignment. The repertoire was sequenced with immunoSEQ multiplex PCR; TCRdb's copy has only in-frame clones and lacks some. The repertoire holds fewer than 200,000 clones, more than 70% seen once, with about 4% in the top ten. The source of the sample is a study of blood T cell repertoires in COVID-19. About the research overall: Both acute and convalescent COVID-19 samples were obtained from the United States, Italy and Spain. PBMCs, B-cell-depleted T cells, or T cells were the source of the cDNA or gDNA that made up the material.

The germline V gene has CDR1 SGHRS and CDR2 YFSETQ. CDR3 size: 16 residues. Trimming took off 1 base at V and 4 bases at J, with 16 bases between the two ends. Sequencing used PBMCs or T cells enriched from blood (not recorded which). The chain links TRBV5-1 to TRBJ2-3; weak D call: TRBD2 (7 bases). The receptor was derived from a woman aged 45 to 65 in a cohort exposed to, infected with or recovered from COVID-19 (not recorded which). In DNA form, the CDR3 reads TGCGCCAGCAGCTTGAAAGGTGGGGGGGCCCCAGATACGCAGTATTTT. Translation: CASSLKGGGAPDTQYF.